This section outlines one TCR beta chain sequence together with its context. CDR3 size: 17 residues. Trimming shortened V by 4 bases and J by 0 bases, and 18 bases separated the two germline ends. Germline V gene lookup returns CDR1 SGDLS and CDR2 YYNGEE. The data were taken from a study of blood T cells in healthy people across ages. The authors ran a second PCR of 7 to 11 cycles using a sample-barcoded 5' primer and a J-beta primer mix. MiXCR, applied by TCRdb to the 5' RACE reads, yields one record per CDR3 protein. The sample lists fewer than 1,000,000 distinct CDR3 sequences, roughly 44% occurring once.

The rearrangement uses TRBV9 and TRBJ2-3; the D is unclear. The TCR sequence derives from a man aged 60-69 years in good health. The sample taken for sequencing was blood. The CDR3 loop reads CASSKYDTGISTDTQYF. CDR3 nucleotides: TGTGCCAGCAGCAAGTACGACACCGGAATCAGCACAGATACGCAGTATTTT. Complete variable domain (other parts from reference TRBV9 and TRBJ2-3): DSGVTQTPKHLITATGQRVTLRCSPRSGDLSVYWYQQSLDQGLQFLIQYYNGEERAKGNILERFSAQQFPDLHSELNLSSLELGDSALYFCASSKYDTGISTDTQYFGPGTRLTVL.